This entry concerns a single T cell receptor beta chain. Its cognate antigen is unknown. Assay used: immunoSEQ multiplex PCR; TCRdb lists only in-frame clones, some missing. The top ten clones hold around 2.1% of a sample with about 150,000 clones, more than 70% of them seen once. The source of the sample is a study of cytomegalovirus exposure and HLA in healthy donors. Whole-study results and caveats: Later, an analysis found that TCR clusters from the first cohort tended to co-occur in the 110 or so validation repertoires. Most sequenced TCRs were rare (though some public TCRs occurred in many donors). Cytomegalovirus association was listed for 164 TCR beta chains.

The CDR3 has 16 residues. The germline gives CDR1 SGDLS, CDR2 YYNGEE. Trimming pared 1 base from V and 5 bases from J, leaving 16 bases between. The source material was PBMCs. This clonotype originated in a human donor in good health. V is TRBV9 and J is TRBJ2-1, with no clear D. The CDR3 reads CASSVSNSVLHNEQFF. CDR3 bases: TGTGCCAGCAGCGTAAGCAATTCGGTCCTGCACAATGAGCAGTTCTTC. The full variable domain, in which reference TRBV9 and TRBJ2-1 provide the parts outside the CDR3, is DSGVTQTPKHLITATGQRVTLRCSPRSGDLSVYWYQQSLDQGLQFLIQYYNGEERAKGNILERFSAQQFPDLHSELNLSSLELGDSALYFCASSVSNSVLHNEQFFGPGTRLTVL.